Described below is a single T cell receptor beta chain sequence and its context. Its antigen is currently unknown. The sample is drawn from a study of Ad26.COV2.S vaccination and SARS-CoV-2 variants. General study results and limits: Vaccinated individuals (as opposed to placebo recipients) had higher spike-specific TCR breadth.

The assay was immunoSEQ multiplex PCR, and TCRdb's table has in-frame clones only and misses some. The sample gives roughly 350,000 clones, around 90% of which show up once; 6.4% is in the top ten. Regarding treatment: approximately 18 received Ad26.COV2.S at low or high dose, single or two shots; several received placebo; per-sample allocation not given. Each sample was drawn 63 days after the first injection (of vaccine or placebo). V shed 4 bases, J shed 11 bases, and the junction held 8 bases outside the gene matches. CDR1 SGHTS and CDR2 YDEGEE come from the germline V gene. This CDR3 is built from 14 residues.

J is TRBJ1-5 and V is TRBV5-8, with 11 bases aligning to TRBD1. This receptor was taken from a person between 18 and 65 years old who received the Ad26.COV2.S COVID-19 vaccine or a placebo. Sequenced here: peripheral blood, sampled in a trial of Ad26.COV2.S vaccine versus placebo. DNA of the CDR3: TGTGCCAGCAGCCCGGACAGGGGGCGAGAGGCCCAGCATTTT. Translation gives CASSPDRGREAQHF.